This T cell receptor beta chain was profiled in a study of Ad26.COV2.S vaccination and SARS-CoV-2 variants. In the study overall: By the intramuscular route, Ad26.COV2.S was given once, or twice 56 days apart. Study conclusions and caveats: There was a possibility that the TCR breadth and depth analyses underestimated total T cell responses.

Germline assignment: CDR1 MNHEY and CDR2 SVGAGI. The CDR3 runs 15 residues. The ends were cut back, 8 bases at V and 0 bases at J, with 16 bases in the middle. Treatment reported: roughly 20 received Ad26.COV2.S at low or high dose, single or two shots; roughly five received placebo; per-sample allocation not given. Vaccine and placebo recipients were sampled on day 63 after the first injection. The shot given was an Ad26 vector that makes Wuhan-strain SARS-CoV-2 spike. This clone occurred a few times. What it recognizes is unknown. TCRdb's table, derived via immunoSEQ multiplex PCR, lists solely in-frame clones and lacks some. The table records a few hundred thousand clones, roughly 90% of them present only once.

The material was peripheral blood, obtained in a trial of Ad26.COV2.S vaccine versus placebo. The receptor's source is a person aged 18 to 65 who received the Ad26.COV2.S COVID-19 vaccine or a placebo. The chain has TRBV6-5 and TRBJ1-1; D unresolved. The CDR3 reads CASRDPGPMNTEAFF. Written as DNA, the CDR3 is TGTGCCAGCCGGGATCCCGGACCAATGAACACTGAAGCTTTCTTT.